One and the same sample provided the 20 T cell receptor beta chains below, sequenced in a study of beta chain features in type 1 diabetes. Every isolated RNA sample was fully reverse transcribed, so sequencing captured expressed TCRB transcripts. The repertoire was sequenced with immunoSEQ multiplex PCR; TCRdb's copy has only in-frame clones and lacks some. The data show roughly 160,000 clones, with 7% to 9% seen just once and approximately 0.54% held by the top ten. Study-wide points: Shortening of TCRB CDR3s, moderate but significant, appeared in all four CD4+ subsets of Type 1 diabetes patients.

These TCRs' antigens remain unknown. Sequencing was carried out using central memory CD4+ T cells from blood. These receptors originate from a man younger than 30 with type 1 diabetes.

This chain uses TRBV7-2 with TRBJ2-5; 7 nucleotides match TRBD2. Trimming took 5 bases from V and 4 from J; bases not matched to a gene: 7. This CDR3 has 14 residues. The germline V gene encodes CDR1 SGHTA and CDR2 FQGNSA. Written as DNA, the CDR3 is TGTGCCAGCAGCCCGCACGGGGGGAGAGAGACCCAGTACTTC. Translation: CASSPHGGRETQYF.

In its sample, this clone was seen a few times. The CDR3 coding sequence is TGTGCCAGCTCTGGTTTAACTAGCGTGGCCTACGAGCAGTACTTC. Translated, it gives CASSGLTSVAYEQYF. The chain is built from TRBV6-5 and TRBJ2-7, with TRBD2 identical over 7 bases. V was clipped by 8 bases and J by 2 bases; unmatched bases: 12. The CDR3 is 15 residues long. Germline CDR1 reads MNHEY; CDR2 reads SVGAGI.

The chain joins TRBV6-6 to TRBJ1-5; TRBD1 aligns across 10 bases. J was trimmed by 4 bases and V by 11 bases; bases with no gene match: 8. The CDR3 contains 14 residues. CDR1 MNHNY and CDR2 SVGAGI come from the germline V gene (reference sequence). The CDR3 protein is CAGQTGGHNQPQHF. The CDR3 DNA follows: TGTGCCGGTCAGACAGGGGGCCATAATCAGCCCCAGCATTTT.

The chain uses TRBV9 and TRBJ1-1, with 7 bases lining up with TRBD1. Germline V gives CDR1 SGDLS, CDR2 YYNGEE. This CDR3 has 13 amino acids. V trimming: 7 bases; J trimming: 5 bases; junction bases outside the gene matches: 8. CDR3 residues: CASERQGFTEAFF. The CDR3 DNA reads as TGTGCCAGCGAACGACAGGGTTTTACTGAAGCTTTCTTT.

This clone was counted between two and nine times. The chain joins TRBV30 to TRBJ2-2, with TRBD2 identical over 10 bases. J lost 1 base, V lost 4 bases, and 0 bases had no gene match. From germline, CDR1 is GTSNPN and CDR2 SVGIG (reference sequence). CDR3 length: 14 residues. CDR3 sequence: CAWIAGGNTGELFF. The CDR3 nucleotides read TGTGCCTGGATAGCGGGGGGGAACACCGGGGAGCTGTTTTTT.

The chain employs TRBV6-5 and TRBJ2-7; D might be TRBD2 (6 bases). The CDR3 spans 13 residues. Germline V gives CDR1 MNHEY, CDR2 SVGAGI. The V end lost 7 bases, the J end lost 2 bases, and 12 bases lay between the germline ends. DNA of the CDR3: TGTGCCAGCACCGAGGCGGGGACCTACGAGCAGTACTTC. Translating it yields CASTEAGTYEQYF.

V and J are TRBV27 and TRBJ2-3, with D perhaps TRBD1 (5 bases). The germline V and J ends were trimmed by 5 bases and 1 base, with 16 bases remaining between them. CDR3 size: 16 residues. Germline V gives CDR1 MNHEY, CDR2 SMNVEV (reference sequence). The CDR3 nucleotides are TGTGCCAGCAGTCTCTCGACAGCTAGGGGCACAGATACGCAGTATTTT. This translates into CASSLSTARGTDTQYF.

Here the CDR3 reads CASSQWGIRDSEKLFF. CDR3 sequence (DNA): TGCGCCAGCAGCCAATGGGGAATCCGGGACAGCGAAAAACTGTTTTTT. J is TRBJ1-4 and V is TRBV4-1, with 7 bases matching TRBD1. Trimming took 2 bases from V and 8 from J; bases not matched to a gene: 11. The CDR3 spans 16 residues. Germline V gene data show CDR1 as MGHRA and CDR2 as YSYEKL.

This clone was seen more than once but under ten times. This sequence joins TRBV5-1 and TRBJ2-1; D not certain. The germline V gene has CDR1 SGHRS and CDR2 YFSETQ. The CDR3 length is 16 residues. The V gene lost 4 bases and the J gene lost 0 bases, with 14 bases spanning the gap. The CDR3 spells CASSPQALDSYNEQFF. CDR3 coding DNA: TGCGCCAGCAGCCCTCAGGCGCTGGACTCCTACAATGAGCAGTTCTTC. The whole variable domain, remainder taken from reference TRBV5-1 and TRBJ2-1, is KAGVTQTPRYLIKTRGQQVTLSCSPISGHRSVSWYQQTPGQGLQFLFEYFSETQRNKGNFPGRFSGRQFSNSRSEMNVSTLELGDSALYLCASSPQALDSYNEQFFGPGTRLTVL.

The rearrangement uses TRBV7-9 and TRBJ2-3, with 9 positions matching TRBD2. V trimming: 2 bases; J trimming: 0 bases; junction bases outside the gene matches: 12. Germline values: CDR1 SEHNR, CDR2 FQNEAQ (reference sequence). This CDR3 region has 19 residues. For the CDR3, the DNA is TGTGCCAGCAGCTTAAGCCGGCTAGCGGGAAGTTTTAGCACAGATACGCAGTATTTT. This encodes CASSLSRLAGSFSTDTQYF.

This clone was counted at least ten times. This chain joins TRBV27 and TRBJ2-3, with 12 bases lining up with TRBD1. This CDR3 is built from 15 residues. Germline V gene data show CDR1 as MNHEY and CDR2 as SMNVEV (reference sequence). The J segment lost 7 bases and the V segment lost 5 bases, leaving 7 bases of the junction unmatched. DNA for the CDR3: TGTGCCAGCAGTCCGGGACAGGGGGCGAAAAATACGCAGTATTTT. It yields the protein CASSPGQGAKNTQYF.

This clone showed up just a few times. This chain joins TRBV18 and TRBJ1-6; tentative D call: TRBD1 (6 bases). The germline V and J ends were trimmed by 2 bases and 6 bases, with 11 bases remaining between them. The CDR3 loop spans 15 amino acids. The germline CDR1 and CDR2 sequences are KGHSH and LQKENI. CDR3 sequence reads: CASSPIKDSNSPLHF. CDR3 coding DNA: TGTGCCAGCTCACCAATCAAGGACAGTAATTCACCCCTCCACTTT.

The J gene is TRBJ1-2, the V gene TRBV4-2; maybe TRBD1 (6 bases). Trimming pared 3 bases from V and 5 bases from J, leaving 16 bases between. The length of the CDR3 is 15 residues. The V gene's germline CDR1 is LGHNA and CDR2 YNFKEQ. CDR3 sequence reads: CASSHEQGAPYGYTF. The CDR3, as DNA: TGTGCCAGCAGCCACGAACAGGGAGCTCCTTATGGCTACACCTTC.

V is TRBV2 and J is TRBJ2-1; maybe TRBD2 (6 bases). The CDR3 is 13 residues long. Trimming shortened V by 4 bases and J by 12 bases, and 16 bases separated the two germline ends. CDR1 SNHLY and CDR2 FYNNEI come from the germline V gene. CDR3 amino acids: CASSVSRESGQFF. CDR3 in DNA: TGTGCCAGCAGTGTTTCTCGGGAGTCAGGGCAGTTCTTC.

There are a few counts of this clone. CDR3: CASIRDRYTGELFF. DNA for the CDR3: TGTGCCAGCATCCGGGACAGGTACACCGGGGAGCTGTTTTTT. J is TRBJ2-2 and V is TRBV7-2; 8 nucleotides match TRBD1. The J segment lost 3 bases and the V segment lost 7 bases, leaving 4 bases of the junction unmatched. The CDR3 sequence is 14 residues long. Germline V gene data show CDR1 as SGHTA and CDR2 as FQGNSA. Full variable domain (outside the CDR3, taken from reference TRBV7-2 and TRBJ2-2): GAGVSQSPSNKVTEKGKDVELRCDPISGHTALYWYRQSLGQGLEFLIYFQGNSAPDKSGLPSDRFSAERTGGSVSTLTIQRTQQEDSAVYLCASIRDRYTGELFFGEGSRLTVL.

A note on this clone: Since a much larger clone is just one base distant, this may be a read error. The V call is TRBV7-6, the J call TRBJ2-5; D gene unclear. The V end lost 3 bases, the J end lost 5 bases, and 4 bases lay between the germline ends. CDR1 SGHVS and CDR2 FNYEAQ come from the germline V gene. The CDR3 runs to 11 residues. The CDR3 protein is CASSFGETQYF. In nucleotides, the CDR3 is TGTGCCAGCAGCTTCGGGGAGACCCAGTACTTC.

This clone has a handful of counts. The chain's CDR3 is CASSREDGINYGYTF. The CDR3 DNA follows: TGTGCCAGCAGTAGGGAGGACGGAATTAACTATGGCTACACCTTC. The V call is TRBV28, the J call TRBJ1-2; no clear D. Germline V lookup: CDR1 MDHEN, CDR2 SYDVKM. V shed 5 bases and J shed 1 base, with 14 bases lying between them. This CDR3 comprises 15 residues.

The table lists this clone with a few counts. CDR3 region: CASSPQVAGTPTAQYF. The CDR3 nucleotides are TGTGCCAGCAGCCCTCAGGTAGCGGGAACCCCTACGGCCCAGTACTTC. The chain has TRBV7-2 and TRBJ2-5, with 8 bases aligning to TRBD2. CDR1 and CDR2 from the germline V gene are SGHTA and FQGNSA. After removal of 5 bases from V and 9 bases from J, the junction contained 17 bases not matched to a gene. This CDR3 has 16 amino acids.

The chain uses TRBV2 and TRBJ2-3; possibly TRBD2 for D (7 bases). Germline CDR1 SNHLY, CDR2 FYNNEI. This CDR3 comprises 13 residues. Trimming removed 5 bases at V and 4 bases at J, with 10 bases between. The CDR3 protein is CASSMGGPDTQYF. Here the CDR3 DNA reads TGTGCCAGCAGTATGGGGGGGCCAGATACGCAGTATTTT.

This clone has just a few counts. This chain uses TRBV7-7 with TRBJ2-2; D is uncertain. Deletions cut 6 bases from V and 5 bases from J, with 4 bases between. The CDR3 consists of 11 residues. Germline loops: CDR1 SSHAT, CDR2 FNYEAQ (reference sequence). CDR3 DNA sequence: TGTGCCAGCAGATCGACCGGGGAGCTGTTTTTT. This codes for CASRSTGELFF. The entire variable domain, with the rest obtained from reference TRBV7-7 and TRBJ2-2, is as follows: GAGVSQSPRYKVTKRGQDVTLRCDPISSHATLYWYQQALGQGPEFLTYFNYEAQPDKSGLPSDRFSAERPEGSISTLTIQRTEQRDSAMYRCASRSTGELFFGEGSRLTVL.